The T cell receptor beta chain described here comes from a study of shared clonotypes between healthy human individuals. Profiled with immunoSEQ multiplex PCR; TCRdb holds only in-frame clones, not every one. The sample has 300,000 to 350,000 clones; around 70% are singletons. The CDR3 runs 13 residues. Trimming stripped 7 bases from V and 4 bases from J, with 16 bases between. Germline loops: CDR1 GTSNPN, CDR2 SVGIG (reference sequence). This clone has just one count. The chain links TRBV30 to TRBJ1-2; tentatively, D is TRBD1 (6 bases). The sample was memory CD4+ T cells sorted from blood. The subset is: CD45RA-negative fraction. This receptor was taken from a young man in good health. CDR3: CASTGTYGYGYTF. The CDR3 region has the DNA TGTGCCTCCACAGGGACTTACGGCTATGGCTACACCTTC.